One sample yielded the 32 T cell receptor beta chains listed below, sequenced in a study of cytomegalovirus exposure and HLA in healthy donors. The PCR ran on 60 Vbeta and 13 Jbeta primers. TCRdb's table, derived via immunoSEQ multiplex PCR, lists solely in-frame clones and lacks some. The sample has about 95,000 clones, around 70% seen once. The specimen sequenced was PBMCs. The receptor set was obtained from a woman between 50 and 59 years old in good health and CMV-seropositive.

A single count supports this clone. The rearrangement uses TRBV9 and TRBJ2-7; 10 bases map to TRBD2. The CDR3 consists of 14 residues. Germline V lookup: CDR1 SGDLS, CDR2 YYNGEE. Trimming at V came to 4 bases and at J to 1 base, leaving 2 bases not matched to a gene. DNA of the CDR3: TGTGCCAGCAGCCAGACTAGCGGGTCCTACGAGCAGTACTTC. It translates to CASSQTSGSYEQYF.

V is TRBV28 and J is TRBJ1-2; 8 positions agree with TRBD1. The CDR3 has 14 amino acids. Germline V gene lookup returns CDR1 MDHEN and CDR2 SYDVKM. Trimming removed 2 bases from V and 3 bases from J; junction bases left unmatched: 2. CDR3 nucleotides: TGTGCCAGCAGTTTAGCGACAGGGGACTATGGCTACACCTTC. Amino acid sequence: CASSLATGDYGYTF.

CDR3 sequence: CASSQGRLAVSSYNEQFF. The DNA of the CDR3 is TGCGCCAGCAGCCAAGGACGACTAGCGGTTTCCTCCTACAATGAGCAGTTCTTC. V is TRBV4-1 and J is TRBJ2-1, with 9 bases matching TRBD2. The CDR3 length is 18 residues. The germline V gene has CDR1 MGHRA and CDR2 YSYEKL. Germline trimming cut 1 base from V and 0 bases from J; bases unmatched to any gene: 7.

This rearrangement joins TRBV30 to TRBJ1-6; 7 bases line up with TRBD1. V lost 0 bases to trimming and J lost 7 bases; unmatched junction nucleotides: 3. Germline V gene sequence: CDR1 GTSNPN, CDR2 SVGIG (reference sequence). This CDR3 comprises 14 residues. The CDR3: CAWSVGQENSPLHF. The DNA for the CDR3 is TGTGCCTGGAGTGTAGGACAGGAGAATTCACCCCTCCACTTT.

This clone was recorded a few times. This chain joins TRBV15 and TRBJ1-4; D ambiguous. The germline V gene has CDR1 LNHNV and CDR2 YYDKDF (reference sequence). CDR3 length: 15 amino acids. The V and J ends lost 3 bases and 6 bases respectively, with 14 bases between them. CDR3 sequence: CATSSLSGPDEKLFF. As DNA, the CDR3 is TGTGCCACCAGCAGCTTGTCGGGTCCGGATGAAAAACTGTTTTTT. The full variable domain, in which reference TRBV15 and TRBJ1-4 provide the parts outside the CDR3, is DAMVIQNPRYQVTQFGKPVTLSCSQTLNHNVMYWYQQKSSQAPKLLFHYYDKDFNNEADTPDNFQSRRPNTSFCFLDIRSPGLGDTAMYLCATSSLSGPDEKLFFGSGTQLSVL.

The chain is built from TRBV6-1 and TRBJ1-2; 7 positions match TRBD1. The CDR3 sequence is 16 residues long. Germline-derived CDR1 and CDR2 are MNHNS and SASEGT. The trim removed 0 bases at V and 7 bases at J, leaving 11 bases unmatched. CDR3 bases: TGTGCCAGCAGTGAAGCCCCCCGGGCAGGGGACAGTGGCTACACCTTC. This codes for CASSEAPRAGDSGYTF.

The CDR3 coding sequence is TGTGCCAGCAGCTTAGTTGACGGGAGGGCCCTCTACGAGCAGTACTTC. Translating gives CASSLVDGRALYEQYF. The chain recombines TRBV7-6 with TRBJ2-7; 8 nucleotides line up with TRBD2. V shed 1 base, J shed 3 bases, and the junction held 8 bases outside the gene matches. This CDR3 comprises 16 residues. CDR1 is SGHVS and CDR2 is FNYEAQ in the germline V gene. The full variable domain, its missing parts supplied by reference TRBV7-6 and TRBJ2-7, is GAGVSQSPRYKVTKRGQDVALRCDPISGHVSLYWYRQALGQGPEFLTYFNYEAQQDKSGLPNDRFSAERPEGSISTLTIQRTEQRDSAMYRCASSLVDGRALYEQYFGPGTRLTVT.

This rearrangement joins TRBV2 to TRBJ2-3; D might be TRBD2 (6 bases). The CDR3 is 15 residues long. Germline V gives CDR1 SNHLY, CDR2 FYNNEI. Deletions cut 8 bases from V and 2 bases from J, with 17 bases between. This chain's CDR3 is CASARPSGDTDTQYF. In DNA, the CDR3 is TGTGCCAGCGCTCGGCCCTCGGGGGACACAGATACGCAGTATTTT.

A few counts support this clone. This sequence joins TRBV11-3 and TRBJ2-1; TRBD1 matches at 9 bases. CDR1 and CDR2 (germline): SGHNT, YENEEA. CDR3 size: 15 residues. With V trimmed by 1 base and J by 3 bases, 1 base remained unmatched. CDR3: CASSLGDRDYNEQFF. In nucleotides, the CDR3 is TGTGCCAGCAGCTTAGGGGACAGGGACTACAATGAGCAGTTCTTC.

V usage is TRBV20-1 and J usage is TRBJ2-7, with unresolved D. V was trimmed by 8 bases and J by 4 bases, leaving 6 bases between them. Germline loops: CDR1 DFQATT, CDR2 SNEGSKA (reference sequence). This CDR3 has 9 residues. The CDR3 reads CSIGYEQYF. The CDR3 DNA sequence: TGCAGTATCGGTTACGAGCAGTACTTC.

This clone was recorded a few times. The chain combines TRBV19 with TRBJ2-7; weak D call: TRBD1 (6 bases). With 7 bases removed from V and 1 base from J, the gap between germline ends came to 14 bases. CDR1 and CDR2 (germline): LNHDA, SQIVND (reference sequence). This CDR3 has 14 residues. Here the CDR3 reads CASTMTGGSYEQYF. The CDR3, as DNA: TGTGCCAGTACTATGACAGGCGGTTCCTACGAGCAGTACTTC.

The chain combines TRBV7-9 with TRBJ2-5, with TRBD2 matching 8 bases. The ends lost 4 bases at V and 2 bases at J; junction bases unmatched: 9. The CDR3 consists of 16 residues. CDR1 SEHNR and CDR2 FQNEAQ come from the germline V gene (reference sequence). In nucleotides, the CDR3 is TGTGCCAGCAGCTCAAGGCCGGGAGGGCCTCAAGAGACCCAGTACTTC. The encoded protein is CASSSRPGGPQETQYF.

The chain employs TRBV28 and TRBJ1-5, with D possibly TRBD1 on 6 matching bases. The CDR3 runs 15 residues. The V end was cut by 8 bases, the J end by 7 bases, with 21 bases between. Germline CDR1 and CDR2: MDHEN and SYDVKM. CDR3 sequence reads: CASVPRRGAGQPQHF. The CDR3 DNA follows: TGTGCCAGCGTTCCTAGGCGGGGGGCGGGACAGCCCCAGCATTTT. Full variable domain (missing parts from reference TRBV28 and TRBJ1-5): DVKVTQSSRYLVKRTGEKVFLECVQDMDHENMFWYRQDPGLGLRLIYFSYDVKMKEKGDIPEGYSVSREKKERFSLILESASTNQTSMYLCASVPRRGAGQPQHFGDGTRLSIL.

Notes on this clone: The same CDR3 arises from other DNA sequences in this sample as well. This sequence joins TRBV11-3 and TRBJ2-1; 8 nucleotides line up with TRBD1. This CDR3 contains 17 residues. V shed 9 bases, J shed 6 bases, and the junction held 19 bases outside the gene matches. Germline CDR1 reads SGHNT; CDR2 reads YENEEA. CDR3 coding DNA: TGTGCCAGTAGCATAGGGACAGGTGCCTCGTCTTTCAATGAGCAGTTCTTC. Amino acid sequence: CASSIGTGASSFNEQFF.

A few counts support this clone. This chain uses TRBV9 with TRBJ2-1; 9 bases line up with TRBD2. This CDR3 contains 16 residues. V was clipped by 1 base and J by 3 bases; unmatched bases: 5. Germline CDR1 is SGDLS and CDR2 is YYNGEE. In DNA form, the CDR3 reads TGTGCCAGCAGCGTAAGCATAGCGGGAGACTACAATGAGCAGTTCTTC. This sequence encodes CASSVSIAGDYNEQFF. Full variable domain (missing parts from reference TRBV9 and TRBJ2-1): DSGVTQTPKHLITATGQRVTLRCSPRSGDLSVYWYQQSLDQGLQFLIQYYNGEERAKGNILERFSAQQFPDLHSELNLSSLELGDSALYFCASSVSIAGDYNEQFFGPGTRLTVL.

In this sample, this clone turned up a few times. Germline is not matched at one junction end, which may reflect a read error. This chain uses TRBV20-1 with TRBJ1-3, with 7 bases fitting TRBD1. Germline V gives CDR1 DFQATT, CDR2 SNEGSKA (reference sequence). CDR3 length equals 11 residues. The CDR3 DNA follows: TGCAGTGCTAGAGAAAGGGGGCTCTTGAATTTT. It translates to CSARERGLLNF.

The rearrangement uses TRBV27 and TRBJ2-5; TRBD1 matches at 7 bases. With the DNA end fitting TRBJ2-7 better, the J assignment may be wrong. The CDR3 runs to 15 residues. Germline values: CDR1 MNHEY, CDR2 SMNVEV (reference sequence). CDR3: CASSPWGTASYEQYF. The CDR3 coding sequence is TGTGCCAGCAGTCCATGGGGGACAGCCTCCTACGAGCAGTACTTC.

This clone showed up just a few times. This rearrangement joins TRBV27 to TRBJ1-5; a weak D match, TRBD1 (6 bases). From germline, CDR1 is MNHEY and CDR2 SMNVEV (reference sequence). Trimming cost V 3 bases and J 6 bases, with 12 bases left between them. The CDR3 length is 14 residues. The CDR3 region has the DNA TGTGCCAGCAGTTTTGATGGGGGCAGTCAGCCCCAGCATTTT. Its translation: CASSFDGGSQPQHF.

J is TRBJ2-1 and V is TRBV5-4; TRBD2 matches 8 bases. Germline lookup yields CDR1 SGHNT and CDR2 YYREEE (reference sequence). The CDR3 length is 15 residues. After removal of 3 bases from V and 5 bases from J, the junction contained 7 bases not matched to a gene. CDR3 protein: CASSSELAAHNEQFF. The DNA for the CDR3 is TGTGCCAGCAGCTCGGAACTAGCGGCCCACAATGAGCAGTTCTTC.

In this sample, this clone turned up once. The chain carries TRBV9 and TRBJ2-3, with D possibly TRBD1 on 6 matching bases. The CDR3 covers 16 residues. V was shortened by 0 bases and J by 0 bases, with 11 bases between the two germline ends. The germline V gene encodes CDR1 SGDLS and CDR2 YYNGEE. In DNA form, the CDR3 reads TGTGCCAGCAGCGTAGCCGTTCAGGGGAGCACAGATACGCAGTATTTT. Protein: CASSVAVQGSTDTQYF.

The V gene is TRBV6-1, the J gene TRBJ1-4; a possible D gene is TRBD1 (5 bases). CDR1 and CDR2 from the germline V gene are MNHNS and SASEGT. CDR3 length equals 15 residues. Between the trimmed V and J ends, which lost 3 bases and 3 bases, there was a span of 11 bases. The CDR3 coding sequence is TGTGCCAGCAGTGATCGGGGGGAACCTAATGAAAAACTGTTTTTT. Its translation: CASSDRGEPNEKLFF.

This clone was detected only a few times. The V call is TRBV29-1, the J call TRBJ1-2, with D perhaps matching TRBD1 (5 bases). V lost 5 bases and J 5 bases, leaving 15 bases between the germline ends. From germline, CDR1 is SQVTM and CDR2 ANQGSEA. This CDR3 contains 13 residues. The CDR3 protein is CSVPGTGIYGYTF. CDR3 DNA: TGCAGCGTTCCCGGGACTGGGATATATGGCTACACCTTC.

The J gene is TRBJ2-1, the V gene TRBV10-3, with 10 nucleotides matching TRBD2. The CDR3 runs 17 residues. CDR1 and CDR2 (germline): ENHRY, SYGVKD. Germline trimming cut 0 bases from V and 4 bases from J; bases unmatched to any gene: 6. The CDR3 protein is CAISESMGAGGYNEQFF. DNA of the CDR3: TGTGCCATCAGTGAGTCGATGGGAGCGGGAGGGTACAATGAGCAGTTCTTC.

The chain joins TRBV2 to TRBJ1-3; no reliable D call. Germline-derived CDR1 and CDR2 are SNHLY and FYNNEI. CDR3 length equals 15 residues. V lost 5 bases, J lost 0 bases, and 11 bases lay in between. CDR3 loop: CASSPGAGSGNTIYF. The CDR3 DNA sequence: TGTGCCAGCAGTCCGGGAGCCGGCTCTGGAAACACCATATATTTT.

The chain links TRBV2 to TRBJ1-2, with 7 bases that match TRBD1. Per the germline V gene, CDR1 is SNHLY and CDR2 is FYNNEI. The CDR3 is 15 residues long. V shed 7 bases and J 2 bases; nucleotides not matched to a gene: 10. The CDR3: CASKSTVQGNYGYTF. In DNA form, the CDR3 reads TGTGCCAGCAAGAGCACGGTACAGGGGAACTATGGCTACACCTTC.

The chain employs TRBV6-1 and TRBJ2-5, with D possibly being TRBD2 (5 bases). The CDR3 has 14 amino acids. V shed 4 bases and J shed 2 bases, with 11 bases lying between them. CDR1 is MNHNS and CDR2 is SASEGT in the germline V gene. As DNA, the CDR3 is TGTGCCAGCAGTGGGCGGACGGGGCAAGAGACCCAGTACTTC. Protein sequence: CASSGRTGQETQYF.

The chain is built from TRBV9 and TRBJ1-3; no reliable D call. Trimming removed 4 bases from V and 4 bases from J, with 12 bases in between. Germline-derived CDR1 and CDR2 are SGDLS and YYNGEE. The CDR3 has 14 residues. The chain's CDR3 is CASSQALGGNTIYF. In DNA form, the CDR3 reads TGTGCCAGCAGCCAAGCCCTGGGCGGAAACACCATATATTTT.

The DNA of the CDR3 is TGTGCCAGCAGTGAACTAGTTAGGCTAGAGAACACTGAAGCTTTCTTT. Its translation: CASSELVRLENTEAFF. This rearrangement joins TRBV6-1 to TRBJ1-1; D ambiguous. Trimming removed 2 bases from V and 1 base from J, with 14 bases in between. This CDR3 contains 16 residues. Germline loops: CDR1 MNHNS, CDR2 SASEGT.

The rearrangement joins TRBV6-1 to TRBJ2-3; D remains unclear. The CDR3 sequence is 12 residues long. Germline CDR1 MNHNS, CDR2 SASEGT. The CDR3 DNA reads as TGTGCTACTTCGGTCGAATTCGGTACGCAGTATTTT. Translated: CATSVEFGTQYF.

The chain recombines TRBV19 with TRBJ2-3, with 10 bases that match TRBD1. The V segment lost 3 bases and the J segment 9 bases; nucleotides outside the gene matches: 9. Looked up from germline, CDR1 is LNHDA and CDR2 is SQIVND (reference sequence). The CDR3 is made up of 15 amino acids. The CDR3 spells CASSIGTGAPGTQYF. CDR3 nucleotide sequence: TGTGCCAGTAGTATCGGGACAGGGGCCCCTGGGACGCAGTATTTT. Combining the CDR3 with reference TRBV19 and TRBJ2-3 gives the whole variable domain DGGITQSPKYLFRKEGQNVTLSCEQNLNHDAMYWYRQDPGQGLRLIYYSQIVNDFQKGDIAEGYSVSREKKESFPLTVTSAQKNPTAFYLCASSIGTGAPGTQYFGPGTRLTVL.

The chain combines TRBV7-9 with TRBJ1-5; TRBD1 matches at 11 bases. The CDR3 contains 17 residues. With V trimmed by 2 bases and J by 3 bases, 6 bases remained unmatched. CDR1 and CDR2 from the germline V gene are SEHNR and FQNEAQ (reference sequence). The CDR3 loop is CASSLYGQGADNQPQHF. As DNA, the CDR3 is TGTGCCAGCAGCTTATACGGACAGGGGGCGGACAATCAGCCCCAGCATTTT.

V usage is TRBV10-1 and J usage is TRBJ2-3, with D possibly being TRBD2 (7 bases). CDR1 and CDR2 from the germline V gene are WNHNN and SYGVQD (reference sequence). CDR3 size: 16 residues. V was clipped by 2 bases and J by 3 bases, with 15 bases between them. The CDR3 nucleotides read TGCGCCAGCAGTGAGCTCTTTGGGAGGGGGACAGATACGCAGTATTTT. As protein: CASSELFGRGTDTQYF.